The 12 T cell receptor beta chains below come from one sample, sequenced in a study of early T cells in non-severe SARS-CoV-2 infection. TCRdb recomputed calls from the 5' RACE reads with MiXCR, one row per CDR3 protein. The sample holds roughly 31,000 distinct CDR3 sequences; about 5% are singletons and the top ten take around 10%. The sample comprised whole blood. All receptors derive from an adult who was a healthcare worker with PCR-confirmed SARS-CoV-2 infection or an uninfected control (not recorded which).

The chain couples TRBV9 to TRBJ1-1, with D possibly TRBD1 on 5 matching bases. Per the germline V gene, CDR1 is SGDLS and CDR2 is YYNGEE. V lost 5 bases and J 3 bases, leaving 11 bases between the germline ends. The length of the CDR3 is 13 residues. The CDR3 region is CASRRGDYTEAFF. DNA for the CDR3: TGTGCCAGCAGGAGGGGAGACTACACTGAAGCTTTCTTT.

This clonotype was recorded at least ten times. The rearrangement joins TRBV29-1 to TRBJ2-4, with TRBD2 matching 9 bases. The junction had 10 bases not matched to a gene; V was cut back by 7 bases and J by 6 bases. This CDR3 region has 14 residues. Looked up from germline, CDR1 is SQVTM and CDR2 is ANQGSEA. CDR3 sequence: CSGAASGVGNIQYF. The CDR3, as DNA: TGCAGCGGAGCCGCTAGCGGGGTGGGAAACATTCAGTACTTC.

This clonotype was detected a few times. This chain links TRBV28 with TRBJ2-1; 7 positions agree with TRBD1. The CDR3 consists of 15 residues. V lost 6 bases, J lost 2 bases, and 7 bases stayed unmatched. The germline gives CDR1 MDHEN, CDR2 SYDVKM. The DNA for the CDR3 is TGTGCCAGCAGCCGAACCGGGACAGCCTACAATGAGCAGTTCTTC. It specifies CASSRTGTAYNEQFF.

This clonotype occurred many times. The V and J genes are TRBV19 and TRBJ2-3; D call uncertain. CDR3 length: 14 residues. The V gene lost 1 base and the J gene lost 4 bases, with 9 bases spanning the gap. Germline V gives CDR1 LNHDA, CDR2 SQIVND (reference sequence). The CDR3 sequence: CASSIGAASDTQYF. The CDR3 nucleotides are TGTGCCAGTAGTATAGGTGCGGCCTCAGATACGCAGTATTTT.

The V gene is TRBV20-1, the J gene TRBJ2-1; D uncertain. This CDR3 comprises 13 residues. Germline CDR1 is DFQATT and CDR2 is SNEGSKA (reference sequence). Trimming stripped 6 bases from V and 10 bases from J, with 19 bases between. In nucleotides, the CDR3 is TGCAGTGCACCCACCTTAGCAGACGTGGAGCAGTTCTTC. Protein sequence: CSAPTLADVEQFF.

The CDR3 region has the DNA TGCAGTGCTAGGGTTGGTGGAACCGGAACCGGGGAGCTGTTTTTT. Translation: CSARVGGTGTGELFF. The chain couples TRBV20-1 to TRBJ2-2; D is undetermined. Germline V CDR1 and CDR2: DFQATT, SNEGSKA (reference sequence). There are 15 residues in the CDR3. V shed 3 bases and J shed 5 bases, with 16 bases lying between them.

This chain joins TRBV20-1 and TRBJ1-5; TRBD1 is a possible D gene (5 bases). V was trimmed by 6 bases and J by 0 bases, leaving 15 bases between them. This CDR3 comprises 15 residues. Germline V gene sequence: CDR1 DFQATT, CDR2 SNEGSKA (reference sequence). CDR3 bases: TGCAGTGCAGGGGCGGTTGCTTATAGCAATCAGCCCCAGCATTTT. Translation: CSAGAVAYSNQPQHF.

There are many counts of this clonotype. The chain uses TRBV12-3 or TRBV12-4 and TRBJ1-5; D is perhaps TRBD1 (5 bases). The V end was cut by 2 bases, the J end by 6 bases, with 11 bases between. The CDR3 consists of 14 residues. The CDR3 coding sequence is TGTGCCAGCAGTTTACGCAGGGATGGTCAGCCCCAGCATTTT. This encodes CASSLRRDGQPQHF.

At least ten counts were recorded for this clonotype. The chain links TRBV20-1 to TRBJ2-4; TRBD2 might be the D (6 bases). The V gene lost 2 bases and the J gene lost 7 bases, with 21 bases spanning the gap. This CDR3 region has 16 residues. Per the germline V gene, CDR1 is DFQATT and CDR2 is SNEGSKA (reference sequence). Here the CDR3 DNA reads TGCAGTGCTAGATCCGCGCGGGACGGAGACTGGAACATTCAGTACTTC. It specifies CSARSARDGDWNIQYF.

The chain recombines TRBV12-3 or TRBV12-4 with TRBJ2-3, with D hard to call. V was clipped by 3 bases and J by 6 bases, with 10 bases between them. The CDR3 spans 13 residues. The CDR3 protein is CASSFLTGDTQYF. CDR3 DNA: TGTGCCAGCAGTTTTCTGACCGGGGATACGCAGTATTTT.

This clonotype was detected many times. The chain employs TRBV12-3 or TRBV12-4 and TRBJ1-2; 8 bases align to TRBD1. The CDR3 is made up of 13 amino acids. After removal of 6 bases from V and 4 bases from J, the junction contained 4 bases not matched to a gene. This CDR3 is CASSPDRGYGYTF. CDR3 bases: TGTGCCAGCAGCCCTGACAGGGGCTATGGCTACACCTTC.

At least ten counts were recorded for this clonotype. J is TRBJ1-4 and V is TRBV7-9, with 12 bases lining up with TRBD1. CDR1 and CDR2 from the germline V gene are SEHNR and FQNEAQ (reference sequence). The CDR3 loop spans 16 amino acids. Trimming at V came to 5 bases and at J to 6 bases, leaving 7 bases not matched to a gene. The CDR3 spells CASSPGDRGPDEKLFF. CDR3 bases: TGTGCCAGCAGCCCAGGGGACAGGGGGCCTGATGAAAAACTGTTTTTT.